This TCR beta chain stems from a study of blood T cell repertoires in COVID-19. On the study more broadly: The United States, Italy and Spain were the sources of the acute and convalescent COVID-19 samples. In each case, the material was cDNA or gDNA derived from T cells, B-cell-depleted T cells, or PBMCs.

Original handling: Reference gene primer amplification in the assay estimated nucleated cell counts. TCRdb's copy holds only in-frame clones and misses some; the assay was immunoSEQ multiplex PCR. From that table come the V and J calls and clone size; the DNA was used to work out D and trimming. The data hold about 100,000 clones, with roughly 87% observed a single time. Trimming took off 8 bases at V and 5 bases at J, with 19 bases between the two ends. The CDR3 is 15 residues long. From germline, CDR1 is MNHEY and CDR2 SVGAGI. The chain combines TRBV6-5 with TRBJ2-1; weak D call: TRBD1 (6 bases). This TCR derives from a woman aged 55-69 years with acute or convalescent COVID-19. Sequencing input: peripheral blood. CDR3 sequence (DNA): TGTGCCAGCTCGCCTGGGGACATTTATCACAATGAGCAGTTCTTC. Translating gives CASSPGDIYHNEQFF.